Described below is a single T cell receptor (beta chain) sequence and its context. Its target is unknown. The source of the sample is a study of Ad26.COV2.S vaccination and SARS-CoV-2 variants. Trimming cost V 0 bases and J 6 bases; bases outside gene matches: 6. CDR1 is LGHNA and CDR2 is YSLEER in the germline V gene. This CDR3 has 15 amino acids. Whole-study findings and limits: Similar non-spike TCR breadth was seen in vaccine and placebo recipients.

The treatment is: around 19 received Ad26.COV2.S at low or high dose, single or two shots; about 5 received placebo; per-sample allocation not given. It was on day 63 after the first vaccine or placebo injection that samples were taken. Aged 18-55 years, donor was enrolled in Boston around 2020. The repertoire was sequenced with immunoSEQ multiplex PCR; TCRdb's copy has only in-frame clones and lacks some. Of about 390,000 clones listed, 92% are singletons. The chain couples TRBV4-3 to TRBJ1-2; 8 bases are shared with TRBD1. The clonotype comes from a person aged 18-65 years who received the Ad26.COV2.S COVID-19 vaccine or a placebo. Sample: peripheral blood, taken in a trial of Ad26.COV2.S vaccine versus placebo. This chain's CDR3 is CASSQERTGWDGYTF. The CDR3 DNA reads as TGCGCCAGCAGCCAAGAAAGGACAGGGTGGGATGGCTACACCTTC.